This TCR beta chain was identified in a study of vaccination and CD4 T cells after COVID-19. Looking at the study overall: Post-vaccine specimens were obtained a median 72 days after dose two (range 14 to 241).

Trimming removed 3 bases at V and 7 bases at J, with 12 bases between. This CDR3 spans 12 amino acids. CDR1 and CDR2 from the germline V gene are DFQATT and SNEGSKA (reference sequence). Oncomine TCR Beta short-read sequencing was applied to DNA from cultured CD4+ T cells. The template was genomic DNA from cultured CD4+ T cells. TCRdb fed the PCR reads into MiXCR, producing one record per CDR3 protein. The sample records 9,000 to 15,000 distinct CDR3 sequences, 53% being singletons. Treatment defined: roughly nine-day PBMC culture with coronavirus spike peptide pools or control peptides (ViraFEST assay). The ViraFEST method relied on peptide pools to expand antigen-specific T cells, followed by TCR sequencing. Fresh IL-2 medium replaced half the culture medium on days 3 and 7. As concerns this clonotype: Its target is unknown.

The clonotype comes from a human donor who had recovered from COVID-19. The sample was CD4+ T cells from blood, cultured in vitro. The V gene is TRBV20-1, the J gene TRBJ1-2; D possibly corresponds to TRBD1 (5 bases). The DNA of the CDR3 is TGCAGTGCTAGGGGGCTCGATGGTGGCTACACCTTC. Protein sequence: CSARGLDGGYTF.